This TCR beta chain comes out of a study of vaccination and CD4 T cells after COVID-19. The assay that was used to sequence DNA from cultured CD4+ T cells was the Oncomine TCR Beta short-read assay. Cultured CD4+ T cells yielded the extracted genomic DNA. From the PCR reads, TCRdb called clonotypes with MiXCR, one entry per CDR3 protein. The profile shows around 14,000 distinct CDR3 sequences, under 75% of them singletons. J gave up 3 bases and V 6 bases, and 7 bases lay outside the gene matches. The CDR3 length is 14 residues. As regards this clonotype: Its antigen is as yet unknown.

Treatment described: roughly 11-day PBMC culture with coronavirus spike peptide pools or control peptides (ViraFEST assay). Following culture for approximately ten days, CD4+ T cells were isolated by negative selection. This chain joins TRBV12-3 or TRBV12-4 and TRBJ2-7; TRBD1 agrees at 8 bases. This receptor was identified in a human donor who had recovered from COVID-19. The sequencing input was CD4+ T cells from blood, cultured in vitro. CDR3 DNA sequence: TGTGCCAGCAGCCGGGGGACAGGCCACTACGAGCAGTACTTC. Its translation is CASSRGTGHYEQYF.